Sequencing of this T cell receptor (beta chain) was carried out in a study of blood T cells in healthy people across ages. Study-wide results and limits: Researchers judged that diversity estimates from one million T cells fell short of true values.

Next came a second PCR, run for about 6 to 12 cycles, which used a sample-barcoded 5' primer along with a J-beta primer mix. Via MiXCR, TCRdb re-called the 5' RACE reads, giving one row per CDR3 protein. The sample has around 690,000 distinct CDR3 sequences, roughly 58% seen once; the top ten hold about two fifths. As regards this clonotype: The antigen is not known.

The source of this sequence is a man in his 60s in good health. The sequencing input was blood.

CDR3: CASSLSSEGLSGANVLTF. The CDR3 DNA reads as TGTGCCAGCAGCTTATCGTCGGAGGGGCTCTCTGGGGCCAACGTCCTGACTTTC. V and J are TRBV7-6 and TRBJ2-6, with a weak D call TRBD2 (6 bases). V was clipped by 2 bases and J by 0 bases, with 14 bases between them. The V gene's germline CDR1 is SGHVS and CDR2 FNYEAQ. CDR3 length: 18 amino acids.